Below, 5 T cell receptor beta chains from the same sample are listed, as sequenced in a study of blood T cell repertoires in COVID-19. Sequenced by immunoSEQ multiplex PCR; TCRdb stores in-frame clones only, minus some. The sample includes approximately 24,000 clones, around nine tenths of them seen just once. Material for sequencing was peripheral blood. The receptors shown here come from a middle-aged man with active COVID-19.

The chain couples TRBV11-2 to TRBJ1-6, with TRBD1 as a possible D gene (5 bases). Trimming pared 5 bases from V and 7 bases from J, leaving 15 bases between. The CDR3 covers 15 residues. Germline values: CDR1 SGHAT, CDR2 FQNNGV. The CDR3 DNA reads TGTGCCAGCAGCCTGAGGACGGGGGGGAATTCACCCCTCCACTTT. Its translation: CASSLRTGGNSPLHF.

This clone has a handful of counts. The rearrangement joins TRBV10-1 to TRBJ2-3; TRBD2 might be the D (6 bases). The V and J ends lost 0 bases and 0 bases respectively, with 10 bases between them. Germline values: CDR1 WNHNN, CDR2 SYGVQD (reference sequence). This CDR3 region has 16 residues. The CDR3 protein is CASSESRGLSTDTQYF. Here the CDR3 DNA reads TGCGCCAGCAGTGAGTCTAGAGGACTAAGCACAGATACGCAGTATTTT.

The chain couples TRBV7-9 to TRBJ1-4; D is perhaps TRBD1 (6 bases). Germline V gives CDR1 SEHNR, CDR2 FQNEAQ (reference sequence). The V end was cut by 6 bases, the J end by 9 bases, with 17 bases between. CDR3 length equals 14 residues. The CDR3 DNA follows: TGTGCCAGCAGTCCAAGGGGGGGGATACAAAAACTGTTTTTT. As protein: CASSPRGGIQKLFF.

V and J are TRBV12-5 and TRBJ1-1; TRBD1 aligns across 8 bases. The germline gives CDR1 LGHNT, CDR2 FRNRAP. This CDR3 spans 18 amino acids. The V and J ends lost 6 bases and 4 bases, in that order; junction bases with no gene match: 19. CDR3 DNA: TGTGCTAGTGGCCCACGTCCGCCTCCTGGACAGGGTGGCACTGAAGCTTTCTTT. Its protein is CASGPRPPPGQGGTEAFF.

V is TRBV3-1 (or the pseudogene TRBV3-2) and J is TRBJ2-7; tentative D call: TRBD2 (5 bases). Germline V gene sequence: CDR1 LGHDT, CDR2 YNNKEL (reference sequence). Trimming shortened V by 0 bases and J by 0 bases, and 12 bases separated the two germline ends. The CDR3 consists of 16 residues. The CDR3 protein is CASSQDGLQSSYEQYF. The DNA of the CDR3 is TGTGCCAGCAGCCAAGATGGACTCCAGAGCTCCTACGAGCAGTACTTC.